The 30 T cell receptor beta chains reported below all come from one sample, sequenced in a study of STAT3 mutations in large granular lymphocyte leukemia. Data came from immunoSEQ multiplex PCR; TCRdb stores just in-frame clones and leaves some out. This table holds about 7,000 clones, around three fifths found once. These receptors are not linked to any known antigen. Regarding the study as a whole: In T-cell large granular lymphocyte leukemia, about half of patients showed multiple immunodominant subclonotypes.

The sample taken for sequencing was peripheral blood mononuclear cells. The receptors come from a boy aged 5-17 years with T-cell large granular lymphocyte leukemia. Some clones in this sample may be carry-over from other donors' samples.

The chain carries TRBV30 and TRBJ1-3; 7 positions match TRBD1. The germline V gene encodes CDR1 GTSNPN and CDR2 SVGIG (reference sequence). V lost 0 bases to trimming and J lost 4 bases; unmatched junction nucleotides: 3. This CDR3 has 14 amino acids. CDR3 residues: CAWSVGTDGNTIYF. As DNA, the CDR3 is TGTGCCTGGAGTGTAGGGACAGACGGAAACACCATATATTTT. Looking up the rest from reference TRBV30 and TRBJ1-3 gives the full variable domain: SQTIHQWPATLVQPVGSPLSLECTVEGTSNPNLYWYRQAAGRGLQLLFYSVGIGQISSEVPQNLSASRPQDRQFILSSKKLLLSDSGFYLCAWSVGTDGNTIYFGEGSWLTVV.

The chain is built from TRBV5-6 and TRBJ2-5; D may be TRBD1 (5 bases). The CDR3 has 15 residues. Germline values: CDR1 SGHDT, CDR2 YYEEEE. V gave up 1 base and J gave up 5 bases, with 15 bases separating them. DNA of the CDR3: TGTGCCAGCAGCTTGATCCAGGGCGCTGGGGAGACCCAGTACTTC. This codes for CASSLIQGAGETQYF. The entire variable domain, with the rest obtained from reference TRBV5-6 and TRBJ2-5, is as follows: DAGVTQSPTHLIKTRGQQVTLRCSPKSGHDTVSWYQQALGQGPQFIFQYYEEEERQRGNFPDRFSGHQFPNYSSELNVNALLLGDSALYLCASSLIQGAGETQYFGPGTRLLVL.

CDR3 sequence reads: CASSSYPWGGNEKLFF. The CDR3 bases are TGTGCCAGCAGCTCGTACCCATGGGGGGGTAATGAAAAACTGTTTTTT. V is TRBV7-9 and J is TRBJ1-4; D perhaps matches TRBD1 (5 bases). This CDR3 has 16 amino acids. V lost 4 bases, J lost 4 bases, and 16 bases lay in between. Germline CDR1 is SEHNR and CDR2 is FQNEAQ (reference sequence).

In this sample, this clone turned up a few times. The J gene is TRBJ2-7, the V gene TRBV2; 11 positions agree with TRBD2. This CDR3 is 14 amino acids long. V dropped 6 bases and J dropped 4; count of bases not matched to a gene: 5. CDR1 and CDR2 (germline): SNHLY, FYNNEI. The CDR3 reads CASSRLAGSYEQYF. In nucleotides, the CDR3 is TGTGCCAGCAGCCGACTAGCGGGGTCTTACGAGCAGTACTTC.

The chain is built from TRBV4-2 and TRBJ2-7; a possible D gene is TRBD1 (6 bases). Germline CDR1 reads LGHNA; CDR2 reads YNFKEQ. Trimming took off 1 base at V and 3 bases at J, with 10 bases between the two ends. The CDR3 has 14 residues. The CDR3 loop is CASSQGATGYEQYF. In DNA form, the CDR3 reads TGTGCCAGCAGCCAAGGAGCGACAGGCTACGAGCAGTACTTC.

The chain employs TRBV15 and TRBJ2-3, with D tentatively TRBD2 (6 bases). The CDR3 sequence is 13 residues long. The germline CDR1 and CDR2 sequences are LNHNV and YYDKDF (reference sequence). V was shortened by 1 base and J by 9 bases, with 11 bases between the two germline ends. CDR3 sequence reads: CATSRGGGGTQYF. The CDR3 DNA reads as TGTGCCACCAGCAGAGGGGGCGGAGGGACGCAGTATTTT.

J is TRBJ1-2 and V is TRBV23-1, with a tentative D call TRBD1 (6 bases). TRBV23-1 is flagged as an ORF with uncertain function. V shed 2 bases and J shed 4 bases, with 17 bases lying between them. The CDR3 length is 16 residues. DNA of the CDR3: TGCGCCAGCAGTCAAAGGGGGGCGCTAGGGTCCTATGGCTACACCTTC. It codes for CASSQRGALGSYGYTF.

This sequence joins TRBV5-4 and TRBJ1-1; D gene unclear. The CDR3 sequence is 13 residues long. The germline gives CDR1 SGHNT, CDR2 YYREEE (reference sequence). V was pared by 4 bases and J by 1 base, with 8 bases between. CDR3 nucleotides: TGTGCCAGCAGCCTTAGCTCGAACACTGAAGCTTTCTTT. The encoded protein is CASSLSSNTEAFF. The entire variable domain, with the rest obtained from reference TRBV5-4 and TRBJ1-1, is as follows: ETGVTQSPTHLIKTRGQQVTLRCSSQSGHNTVSWYQQALGQGPQFIFQYYREEENGRGNFPPRFSGLQFPNYSSELNVNALELDDSALYLCASSLSSNTEAFFGQGTRLTVV.

This rearrangement joins TRBV5-1 to TRBJ1-1; D call uncertain. This CDR3 is built from 14 residues. Trimming took 2 bases from V and 0 from J, leaving 8 bases between them. Germline assignment: CDR1 SGHRS and CDR2 YFSETQ. The DNA for the CDR3 is TGCGCCAGCAGCTTTTCACTTCTGAACACTGAAGCTTTCTTT. Translating gives CASSFSLLNTEAFF.

This clone has just one count. The CDR3 sequence is CASSPVGEKLFF. CDR3 coding DNA: TGCGCCAGCAGCCCCGTAGGGGAAAAACTGTTTTTT. The V call is TRBV5-1, the J call TRBJ1-4, with D unresolved. CDR1 SGHRS and CDR2 YFSETQ come from the germline V gene. The V and J ends lost 4 bases and 8 bases respectively, with 9 bases between them. CDR3 length equals 12 residues.

This clone appeared once. V is TRBV18 and J is TRBJ2-1, with D tentatively TRBD2 (6 bases). Looked up from germline, CDR1 is KGHSH and CDR2 is LQKENI. Between the trimmed V and J ends, which lost 4 bases and 7 bases, there was a span of 8 bases. The CDR3 covers 12 residues. Here the CDR3 reads CASSLGTNEQFF. The CDR3 DNA sequence: TGTGCCAGCTCACTCGGGACTAATGAGCAGTTCTTC.

This clone was seen more than once but under ten times. The genes are TRBV5-1 and TRBJ2-7; D gene uncertain. The germline CDR1 and CDR2 sequences are SGHRS and YFSETQ. The CDR3 runs to 13 residues. V lost 5 bases and J 0 bases, leaving 9 bases between the germline ends. This chain's CDR3 is CASRLTSSYEQYF. The CDR3 DNA sequence: TGCGCCAGCAGACTTACGAGCTCCTACGAGCAGTACTTC.

This chain connects TRBV2 to TRBJ2-7; the match to TRBD2 covers 7 bases. The CDR3 sequence is 14 residues long. Losses at the gene ends were 4 bases for V and 3 bases for J; bases not matched to a gene: 6. Germline V gives CDR1 SNHLY, CDR2 FYNNEI. The DNA for the CDR3 is TGTGCCAGCAGTGTGGAGCGGGGTTTCTACGAGCAGTACTTC. It encodes CASSVERGFYEQYF.

V is TRBV5-1 and J is TRBJ2-1; 8 bases map to TRBD2. CDR1 is SGHRS and CDR2 is YFSETQ in the germline V gene. The V and J ends lost 3 bases and 8 bases, in that order; junction bases with no gene match: 7. The CDR3 runs 14 residues. This CDR3 is CASSWTRGGHEQFF. In DNA form, the CDR3 reads TGCGCCAGCAGCTGGACCCGGGGGGGACATGAGCAGTTCTTC.

V gene TRBV5-1 combines with J gene TRBJ2-3, with D unclear. CDR3 length: 14 residues. Germline V gives CDR1 SGHRS, CDR2 YFSETQ. V lost 5 bases and J lost 2, with 12 bases in between. The DNA of the CDR3 is TGCGCCAGCAGTGATCCGGGCCTCACAGATACGCAGTATTTT. It specifies CASSDPGLTDTQYF.

This clone was counted between two and nine times. The junction differs from germline at one of its ends, possibly a read error. CDR3 bases: TGTGCCAGCAGCGTAGGGACTAACTACGAGCAGTACTTC. Translating it yields CASSVGTNYEQYF. The chain combines TRBV13 with TRBJ2-7; 7 bases line up with TRBD2. Per the germline V gene, CDR1 is PRHDT and CDR2 is FYEKMQ (reference sequence). The CDR3 loop spans 13 amino acids.

This chain links TRBV18 with TRBJ1-2; the match to TRBD1 covers 8 bases. CDR1 and CDR2 from the germline V gene are KGHSH and LQKENI. This CDR3 contains 14 residues. J lost 3 bases, V lost 4 bases, and 4 bases had no gene match. The CDR3 nucleotides read TGTGCCAGCTCACGTGGACAGGGAGACTATGGCTACACCTTC. Protein sequence: CASSRGQGDYGYTF.

V gene TRBV29-1 combines with J gene TRBJ1-3; TRBD1 matches 9 bases. This CDR3 spans 16 amino acids. CDR1 is SQVTM and CDR2 is ANQGSEA in the germline V gene. Losses at the gene ends were 0 bases for V and 0 bases for J; bases not matched to a gene: 3. The CDR3 region has the DNA TGCAGCGTTGAAGAAGGGACAGGGCTCTCTGGAAACACCATATATTTT. Its translation: CSVEEGTGLSGNTIYF.

The table lists this clone with a few counts. The chain combines TRBV5-4 with TRBJ1-2; D is unresolved. CDR3 length: 14 amino acids. Trimming removed 4 bases at V and 4 bases at J, with 14 bases between. Germline loops: CDR1 SGHNT, CDR2 YYREEE (reference sequence). As DNA, the CDR3 is TGTGCCAGCAGCCGCGAATCAAGTCGCTATGGCTACACCTTC. Residues: CASSRESSRYGYTF.

This clone turned up a few times. The chain couples TRBV7-9 to TRBJ1-6, with D unresolved. From germline, CDR1 is SEHNR and CDR2 FQNEAQ (reference sequence). V dropped 0 bases and J dropped 1 base, with 1 base sitting between them. The CDR3 covers 14 residues. CDR3 sequence reads: CASSLASYNSPLHF. CDR3 nucleotide sequence: TGTGCCAGCAGCTTAGCATCCTATAATTCACCCCTCCACTTT.

This clone turned up a few times. In nucleotides, the CDR3 is TGTGCCAGCAGTTTGGACAGATCCTACGAGCAGTACTTC. Translated, it gives CASSLDRSYEQYF. This chain joins TRBV7-8 and TRBJ2-7, with a tentative D call TRBD1 (6 bases). This CDR3 has 13 residues. Trimming removed 6 bases from V and 1 base from J, with 10 bases in between. Germline CDR1 SGHVS, CDR2 FQNEAQ.

The V call is TRBV18, the J call TRBJ1-5, with a possible D match to TRBD1 (5 bases). In germline, CDR1 is KGHSH, CDR2 LQKENI. Trimming shortened V by 2 bases and J by 5 bases, and 16 bases separated the two germline ends. The CDR3 covers 16 residues. The CDR3 protein is CASSPVRVKIDQPQHF. The CDR3 nucleotides are TGTGCCAGCTCACCAGTCAGGGTTAAGATCGATCAGCCCCAGCATTTT.

A few counts support this clone. The chain has TRBV15 and TRBJ1-6; D ambiguous. The CDR3 totals 17 residues. Trimming removed 0 bases at V and 8 bases at J, with 17 bases between. Germline V gene data show CDR1 as LNHNV and CDR2 as YYDKDF (reference sequence). CDR3 DNA sequence: TGTGCCACCAGCAGAGAGGTCCAGAGACGAGGATATTCACCCCTCCACTTT. It translates to CATSREVQRRGYSPLHF.

This clone was counted once. The rearrangement joins TRBV5-1 to TRBJ2-7; 10 bases agree with TRBD2. Germline V CDR1 and CDR2: SGHRS, YFSETQ. With 3 bases clipped from V and 4 bases from J, the junction kept 10 bases outside the gene matches. The CDR3 runs to 16 residues. The CDR3 reads CASSYTPGLASYEQYF. The CDR3 DNA reads as TGCGCCAGCAGCTATACTCCGGGACTAGCGTCATACGAGCAGTACTTC.

The rearrangement uses TRBV30 and TRBJ1-1, with a tentative D call TRBD1 (5 bases). Germline V CDR1 and CDR2: GTSNPN, SVGIG (reference sequence). The CDR3 spans 13 residues. V lost 0 bases, J lost 3 bases, and 8 bases lay in between. CDR3 amino acids: CAWSVMGDTEAFF. The CDR3 DNA reads as TGTGCCTGGAGTGTAATGGGGGACACTGAAGCTTTCTTT.

J is TRBJ2-7 and V is TRBV5-1; 9 bases match TRBD1. The length of the CDR3 is 14 residues. Germline values: CDR1 SGHRS, CDR2 YFSETQ. V lost 3 bases to trimming and J lost 2 bases; unmatched junction nucleotides: 3. The CDR3 protein is CASSYGTGPYEQYF. In DNA form, the CDR3 reads TGCGCCAGCAGCTACGGGACAGGGCCCTACGAGCAGTACTTC.

The chain has TRBV4-2 and TRBJ2-7; 7 nucleotides line up with TRBD1. Per the germline V gene, CDR1 is LGHNA and CDR2 is YNFKEQ. CDR3 size: 15 residues. V shed 1 base and J 7 bases; nucleotides not matched to a gene: 10. The CDR3 here is CASSQGKKGAGEQYF. The CDR3, as DNA: TGTGCCAGCAGCCAAGGCAAGAAGGGGGCAGGGGAGCAGTACTTC.

This chain joins TRBV14 and TRBJ1-2; a weak D match, TRBD1 (6 bases). The CDR3 contains 14 residues. Looked up from germline, CDR1 is SGHDN and CDR2 is FVKESK. Trimming removed 3 bases at V and 7 bases at J, with 15 bases between. CDR3 sequence reads: CASSQNQGIGGYTF. The DNA of the CDR3 is TGTGCCAGCAGCCAGAATCAGGGGATCGGTGGCTACACCTTC.

Comments on this clone: Other DNA variants within this sample encode the same CDR3. The chain has TRBV5-1 and TRBJ2-5; 8 bases match TRBD1. V shed 0 bases, J shed 5 bases, and the junction held 3 bases outside the gene matches. The CDR3 loop spans 14 amino acids. The germline gives CDR1 SGHRS, CDR2 YFSETQ. CDR3 nucleotide sequence: TGCGCCAGCAGCTTGGCCCCAGGGGGCGAGACCCAGTACTTC. This gives the protein CASSLAPGGETQYF.

This clone came up a few times. V gene TRBV20-1 combines with J gene TRBJ1-1; maybe TRBD1 (6 bases). CDR1 and CDR2 from the germline V gene are DFQATT and SNEGSKA (reference sequence). The CDR3 extends over 11 amino acids. V dropped 6 bases and J dropped 11 bases, with 16 bases sitting between them. The CDR3 is CSAANRVPAFF. CDR3 DNA sequence: TGCAGTGCGGCGAACAGGGTGCCCGCTTTCTTT.